Given below is one T cell receptor beta chain in context. TCRdb's table, derived via immunoSEQ multiplex PCR, lists solely in-frame clones and lacks some. The sample carries around 290,000 clones, 89% recorded once. These data originate in a study of blood T cell repertoires in COVID-19. The study assigned cohorts using participant-reported clinical history. This sequence was found in a woman aged 40 to 49 who had recovered from COVID-19. Sequenced material: PBMCs or T cells enriched from blood (not recorded which).

CDR3 DNA: TGTGCCAGCAGCTCCGGTACTGGGAGCTGGCAGCCCCAGCATTTT. It is translated as CASSSGTGSWQPQHF. This chain uses TRBV7-9 with TRBJ1-5; D is unclear. The CDR3 is made up of 15 amino acids. In germline, CDR1 is SEHNR, CDR2 FQNEAQ (reference sequence). Trimming took 4 bases from V and 7 from J, leaving 17 bases between them.